These 30 T cell receptor beta chains were all obtained from the same sample, sequenced in a study of T cell responses to AZD1222 COVID-19 vaccine. Produced via immunoSEQ multiplex PCR; TCRdb's table is partial and in-frame only. The table records some 120,000 clones, around 90% of them present only once. Sequences were derived from peripheral blood, sampled 28 days after the second AZD1222 dose. These receptors all stem from an adult who received the AZD1222 COVID-19 vaccine.

This clone came up once. This chain connects TRBV19 to TRBJ1-6; no reliable D call. V dropped 2 bases and J dropped 11 bases, with 13 bases sitting between them. The CDR3 covers 14 residues. Germline V gene lookup returns CDR1 LNHDA and CDR2 SQIVND (reference sequence). Here the CDR3 reads CASSIYLYEAPLHF. The CDR3 DNA is TGTGCCAGTAGTATATACCTGTATGAGGCACCCCTCCACTTT. The full variable domain, its missing parts supplied by reference TRBV19 and TRBJ1-6, is DGGITQSPKYLFRKEGQNVTLSCEQNLNHDAMYWYRQDPGQGLRLIYYSQIVNDFQKGDIAEGYSVSREKKESFPLTVTSAQKNPTAFYLCASSIYLYEAPLHFGNGTRLTVT.

This clone occurred once. This rearrangement joins TRBV5-1 to TRBJ2-3, with 8 bases lining up with TRBD2. Trimming cost V 2 bases and J 0 bases; bases outside gene matches: 5. The germline gives CDR1 SGHRS, CDR2 YFSETQ. The CDR3 is 16 residues long. Here the CDR3 DNA reads TGCGCCAGCAGCTTACTAGCGGAAACTAGCACAGATACGCAGTATTTT. Translation: CASSLLAETSTDTQYF.

The chain employs TRBV16 and TRBJ1-3; TRBD1 is a possible D gene (5 bases). Trimming left V 5 bases short and J 1 base short, with 9 bases between. The CDR3 has 14 amino acids. Looked up from germline, CDR1 is KGHSY and CDR2 is FQNENV. This chain's CDR3 is CASSAGRSGNTIYF. The CDR3 nucleotides are TGTGCCAGCAGCGCAGGGCGGTCTGGAAACACCATATATTTT. Complete variable domain (other parts from reference TRBV16 and TRBJ1-3): GEEVAQTPKHLVRGEGQKAKLYCAPIKGHSYVFWYQQVLKNEFKFLISFQNENVFDETGMPKERFSAKCLPNSPCSLEIQATKLEDSAVYFCASSAGRSGNTIYFGEGSWLTVV.

The CDR3 DNA is TGTGCCAGCAGCTTCCGGGACAGGGGAGGGGATACGCAGTATTTT. This gives the protein CASSFRDRGGDTQYF. The rearrangement uses TRBV7-2 and TRBJ2-3; 10 bases agree with TRBD1. CDR3 size: 15 residues. Germline trimming cut 3 bases from V and 6 bases from J; bases unmatched to any gene: 6. From germline, CDR1 is SGHTA and CDR2 FQGNSA.

The chain uses TRBV11-3 and TRBJ2-3; 7 positions agree with TRBD2. The V and J ends lost 7 bases and 4 bases, in that order; junction bases with no gene match: 11. The CDR3 contains 15 residues. Germline-derived CDR1 and CDR2 are SGHNT and YENEEA. The CDR3 spells CASTLAAASPDTQYF. The CDR3 nucleotides are TGTGCCAGCACTCTAGCGGCGGCTAGCCCAGATACGCAGTATTTT.

V gene TRBV28 combines with J gene TRBJ1-5, with D perhaps matching TRBD1 (5 bases). This CDR3 has 14 residues. The V end lost 6 bases, the J end lost 6 bases, and 15 bases lay between the germline ends. In germline, CDR1 is MDHEN, CDR2 SYDVKM. CDR3 residues: CASSPGGSGQPQHF. In DNA, the CDR3 is TGTGCCAGCAGCCCCGGGGGGTCGGGTCAGCCCCAGCATTTT.

V usage is TRBV6-5 and J usage is TRBJ2-5; no definite D call. This CDR3 spans 11 amino acids. With 5 bases removed from V and 3 bases from J, the gap between germline ends came to 4 bases. Per germline, CDR1 MNHEY and CDR2 SVGAGI. The CDR3: CASSREETQYF. DNA of the CDR3: TGTGCCAGCAGTAGGGAAGAGACCCAGTACTTC.

The chain is built from TRBV28 and TRBJ2-7; 9 positions agree with TRBD2. The CDR3 runs 14 residues. With 6 bases clipped from V and 3 bases from J, the junction kept 6 bases outside the gene matches. Germline CDR1 is MDHEN and CDR2 is SYDVKM. CDR3 sequence (DNA): TGTGCCAGCAGCTTCGCGGGGGGGAACTACGAGCAGTACTTC. It codes for CASSFAGGNYEQYF. Full variable domain (missing parts from reference TRBV28 and TRBJ2-7): DVKVTQSSRYLVKRTGEKVFLECVQDMDHENMFWYRQDPGLGLRLIYFSYDVKMKEKGDIPEGYSVSREKKERFSLILESASTNQTSMYLCASSFAGGNYEQYFGPGTRLTVT.

The chain has TRBV5-1 and TRBJ2-5, with 7 nucleotides matching TRBD2. Trimming took 1 base from V and 5 from J; bases not matched to a gene: 5. Germline CDR1 is SGHRS and CDR2 is YFSETQ. There are 14 residues in the CDR3. The chain's CDR3 is CASSLTGGQETQYF. Written as DNA, the CDR3 is TGCGCCAGCAGCTTGACGGGGGGTCAGGAGACCCAGTACTTC. The variable domain in full, completed from reference TRBV5-1 and TRBJ2-5, reads KAGVTQTPRYLIKTRGQQVTLSCSPISGHRSVSWYQQTPGQGLQFLFEYFSETQRNKGNFPGRFSGRQFSNSRSEMNVSTLELGDSALYLCASSLTGGQETQYFGPGTRLLVL.

The rearrangement uses TRBV11-3 and TRBJ2-7; D gene unclear. CDR1 is SGHNT, CDR2 YENEEA, per germline. The CDR3 length is 14 residues. V gave up 2 bases and J gave up 2 bases, with 10 bases separating them. The CDR3 DNA sequence: TGTGCCAGCAGCTTAAACTACATCACCTACGAGCAGTACTTC. As protein: CASSLNYITYEQYF.

The chain uses TRBV2 and TRBJ1-1, with D tentatively TRBD1 (6 bases). V was trimmed by 7 bases and J by 4 bases, leaving 13 bases between them. CDR3 length equals 13 residues. CDR1 and CDR2 (germline): SNHLY, FYNNEI. The CDR3 reads CASTFTGPTEAFF. As DNA, the CDR3 is TGTGCCAGCACCTTTACAGGGCCCACTGAAGCTTTCTTT.

J is TRBJ2-7 and V is TRBV11-2; 8 bases agree with TRBD1. The germline gives CDR1 SGHAT, CDR2 FQNNGV. The ends lost 5 bases at V and 3 bases at J; junction bases unmatched: 6. This CDR3 contains 14 residues. The CDR3 loop reads CASSRNGQGYEQYF. In DNA form, the CDR3 reads TGTGCCAGCAGCCGTAACGGACAGGGCTACGAGCAGTACTTC.

This clone was counted once. This sequence joins TRBV23-1 and TRBJ1-2, with TRBD1 matching 7 bases. TRBV23-1 is recorded as an ORF, its role being uncertain. The CDR3 sequence is 14 residues long. The V gene end was trimmed by 2 bases and the J gene end by 3 bases; junction bases not matched to a gene: 3. The CDR3 DNA reads as TGCGCCAGCAGTCAAGACAGGGATCACTATGGCTACACCTTC. Amino acids: CASSQDRDHYGYTF.

The chain uses TRBV18 and TRBJ2-3; D might be TRBD2 (6 bases). Trimming pared 7 bases from V and 2 bases from J, leaving 10 bases between. The CDR3 extends over 13 amino acids. The germline gives CDR1 KGHSH, CDR2 LQKENI. The CDR3 DNA sequence: TGTGCCAGCTTAGCGGAAGCCACAGATACGCAGTATTTT. Translating it yields CASLAEATDTQYF.

The V gene is TRBV5-1, the J gene TRBJ1-1; maybe TRBD1 (6 bases). The CDR3 sequence is 13 residues long. Trimming took 2 bases from V and 4 from J, leaving 9 bases between them. Germline CDR1 SGHRS, CDR2 YFSETQ. The CDR3 DNA is TGCGCCAGCAGCTTTTCAGGGGTCACTGAAGCTTTCTTT. Amino acids: CASSFSGVTEAFF.

The V and J genes are TRBV6-2 or TRBV6-3 and TRBJ1-2, with D unresolved. Trimming took off 5 bases at V and 4 bases at J, with 14 bases between the two ends. The CDR3 loop spans 14 amino acids. Germline CDR1 MNHEY, CDR2 SVGEGT. The CDR3 is CASSPTEQAYGYTF. CDR3 nucleotide sequence: TGTGCCAGCAGTCCCACGGAGCAGGCCTATGGCTACACCTTC.

As to this clone: The identical CDR3 is also encoded by other nucleotide sequences in the sample. The V gene is TRBV5-1, the J gene TRBJ2-5; maybe TRBD1 (6 bases). Deletions cut 0 bases from V and 1 base from J, with 7 bases between. This CDR3 is built from 14 residues. Germline assignment: CDR1 SGHRS and CDR2 YFSETQ. The CDR3 loop reads CASSLGGLQETQYF. The CDR3 DNA sequence: TGCGCCAGCAGCTTGGGGGGGCTCCAAGAGACCCAGTACTTC.

V is TRBV10-3 and J is TRBJ1-6; no clear D gene. V was shortened by 4 bases and J by 11 bases, with 9 bases between the two germline ends. Germline CDR1 reads ENHRY; CDR2 reads SYGVKD. This CDR3 contains 12 residues. DNA of the CDR3: TGTGCCATCAGTGGGGATGTGGCACCCCTCCACTTT. This translates into CAISGDVAPLHF.

The CDR3 sequence is CASTGQGPRDTQYF. For the CDR3, the DNA is TGTGCCAGCACTGGACAGGGGCCAAGGGATACGCAGTATTTT. The V gene is TRBV2, the J gene TRBJ2-3; 9 nucleotides agree with TRBD1. The CDR3 sequence is 14 residues long. V gave up 7 bases and J gave up 6 bases; unmatched junction bases: 8. Germline V gene sequence: CDR1 SNHLY, CDR2 FYNNEI.

V and J are TRBV12-3 or TRBV12-4 and TRBJ1-3; no clear D gene. This CDR3 region has 13 residues. V lost 5 bases to trimming and J lost 4 bases, with 9 bases between them. CDR3 sequence reads: CASSVDRGNTIYF. Here the CDR3 DNA reads TGTGCCAGCAGTGTGGATCGGGGAAACACCATATATTTT.

J is TRBJ2-1 and V is TRBV4-3; 8 nucleotides align to TRBD1. Germline assignment: CDR1 LGHNA and CDR2 YSLEER. The CDR3 spans 15 residues. The trim removed 0 bases at V and 6 bases at J, leaving 4 bases unmatched. CDR3 region: CASSQDSGQGNEQFF. CDR3 nucleotide sequence: TGCGCCAGCAGCCAAGACTCCGGACAGGGCAATGAGCAGTTCTTC.

This clone was seen once. This chain uses TRBV6-5 with TRBJ1-2; D perhaps matches TRBD1 (6 bases). Germline CDR1 and CDR2: MNHEY and SVGAGI. The length of the CDR3 is 15 residues. Trimming shortened V by 7 bases and J by 2 bases, and 17 bases separated the two germline ends. The DNA of the CDR3 is TGTGCCAGCAAGCAGGGGCCTAAAGGGAACTATGGCTACACCTTC. Protein product: CASKQGPKGNYGYTF.

The V and J genes are TRBV19 and TRBJ1-2; TRBD1 matches at 8 bases. With 3 bases clipped from V and 7 bases from J, the junction kept 4 bases outside the gene matches. This CDR3 comprises 13 residues. Germline CDR1 LNHDA, CDR2 SQIVND (reference sequence). The CDR3, as DNA: TGTGCCAGTAGTATCCAGGGGGCAGTTGGCTACACCTTC. Amino acid sequence: CASSIQGAVGYTF.

CDR3 nucleotide sequence: TGTGCCAGCAGCTTAGCCATGGACAGCTTTAATGAAAAACTGTTTTTT. It is translated as CASSLAMDSFNEKLFF. The chain joins TRBV7-9 to TRBJ1-4; possible D gene TRBD1, 6 bases. The CDR3 is made up of 16 amino acids. Germline CDR1 SEHNR, CDR2 FQNEAQ (reference sequence). V lost 0 bases to trimming and J lost 4 bases, with 12 bases between them.

In its sample, this clone was seen once. CDR3: CASSALAGETQYF. CDR3 DNA: TGTGCCAGCAGCGCCCTAGCGGGAGAGACCCAGTACTTC. The chain recombines TRBV9 with TRBJ2-5; 8 bases are a match to TRBD2. Trimming took 3 bases from V and 4 from J; bases not matched to a gene: 2. The V gene's germline CDR1 is SGDLS and CDR2 YYNGEE. The length of the CDR3 is 13 residues.

The chain carries TRBV29-1 and TRBJ2-2; 7 bases align to TRBD1. Losses at the gene ends were 6 bases for V and 3 bases for J; bases not matched to a gene: 4. The CDR3 spans 13 residues. Germline V lookup: CDR1 SQVTM, CDR2 ANQGSEA. In DNA form, the CDR3 reads TGCAGCGTGACAGGGTCGGACACCGGGGAGCTGTTTTTT. Translating it yields CSVTGSDTGELFF.

V is TRBV2 and J is TRBJ2-1; D may match TRBD1 or TRBD2 (5 bases each). The CDR3 covers 15 residues. Trimming pared 4 bases from V and 2 bases from J, leaving 12 bases between. Germline lookup yields CDR1 SNHLY and CDR2 FYNNEI. CDR3 bases: TGTGCCAGCAGTGTCCAGTGGGGACCCTACAATGAGCAGTTCTTC. As protein: CASSVQWGPYNEQFF.

This clone appeared once. This sequence joins TRBV18 and TRBJ1-2; 7 bases agree with TRBD1. The CDR3 spans 13 residues. Unmatched junction bases numbered 4, after V lost 3 bases and J lost 6 bases. Germline assignment: CDR1 KGHSH and CDR2 LQKENI. CDR3 protein: CASSPQGDDGYTF. The CDR3 bases are TGTGCCAGCTCACCCCAGGGGGACGATGGCTACACCTTC.

The chain has TRBV5-6 and TRBJ2-7; the D gene is possibly TRBD2 (5 bases). CDR3 length: 12 residues. From germline, CDR1 is SGHDT and CDR2 YYEEEE. Trimming pared 4 bases from V and 6 bases from J, leaving 11 bases between. Here the CDR3 reads CASSVDWVEQYF. In DNA form, the CDR3 reads TGTGCCAGCAGCGTGGACTGGGTCGAGCAGTACTTC.

The genes are TRBV30 and TRBJ2-5, with TRBD2 identical over 14 bases. Unmatched junction bases numbered 5, after V lost 3 bases and J lost 5 bases. Per germline, CDR1 GTSNPN and CDR2 SVGIG (reference sequence). This CDR3 is built from 15 residues. This chain's CDR3 is CAWRKGLAGAETQYF. The CDR3 coding sequence is TGTGCCTGGAGGAAGGGACTAGCGGGGGCTGAGACCCAGTACTTC.